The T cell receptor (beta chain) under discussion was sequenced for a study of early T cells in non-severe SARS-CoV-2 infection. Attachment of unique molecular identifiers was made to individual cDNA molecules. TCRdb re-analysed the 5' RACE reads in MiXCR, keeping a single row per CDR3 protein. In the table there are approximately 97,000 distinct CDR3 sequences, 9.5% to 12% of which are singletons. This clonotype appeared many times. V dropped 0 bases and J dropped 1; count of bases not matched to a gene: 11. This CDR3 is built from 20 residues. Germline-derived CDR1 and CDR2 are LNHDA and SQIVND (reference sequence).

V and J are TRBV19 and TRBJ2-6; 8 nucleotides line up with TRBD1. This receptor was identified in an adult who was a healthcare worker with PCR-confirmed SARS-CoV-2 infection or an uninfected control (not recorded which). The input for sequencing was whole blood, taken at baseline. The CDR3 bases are TGTGCCAGTAGTATAGAACTCAGGGGGCCCGGCGGTTCTGGGGCCAACGTCCTGACTTTC. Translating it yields CASSIELRGPGGSGANVLTF.